These T cell receptor beta chains were read from a single sample in a study of PD-L1 blockade in urothelial cancer. Assay: immunoSEQ multiplex PCR; the TCRdb copy retains only in-frame clones and omits some. The sample yields 80,000 to 130,000 clones, about 90% seen once. The source material was PBMCs, sampled around atezolizumab (anti-PD-L1) treatment. The receptors originated from a woman over 75 with urothelial cancer. Each CDR3 is given with its conserved first and last residue. D genes are given only for firm matches. Some rows have no size entry. The others give once, few or many, or a class for an expanded clone.

TGTGCCAGCAGCGGACTAGCGGGAGTAAACGAGCAGTACTTC	CASSGLAGVNEQYF	-	TRBD2	TRBV6-1	TRBJ2-7
TGTGCCAGCAGTGAAGGGGTGGAAGGGGACTACTCGTTGGATGAGCAGTTCTTC	CASSEGVEGDYSLDEQFF	-	TRBD2	TRBV2	TRBJ2-1
TGCGCCAGCAGGCCGGGGGAAGCGGTTGATGAGCAGTTCTTC	CASRPGEAVDEQFF	-	-	TRBV5-1	TRBJ2-1
TGTGCCAGCAGTGCGACTAGCGGGGGGAAGGGGGAGCTGTTTTTT	CASSATSGGKGELFF	-	TRBD2	TRBV2	TRBJ2-2
TGTGCCAGCAGTACGGGACAGGGGGGAAACACCATATATTTT	CASSTGQGGNTIYF	-	TRBD1	TRBV27	TRBJ1-3
TGTGCCAGCAAGCCGGGACTAGCGGGGTACAATGAGCAGTTCTTC	CASKPGLAGYNEQFF	-	TRBD2	TRBV6-5	TRBJ2-1
TGTGCCAGCTCACCGACTAGCCCTCCCCACGAGCAGTACTTC	CASSPTSPPHEQYF	once	TRBD2	TRBV18	TRBJ2-7
TGCGCCAGCAGCTTGGGGTCGAGCTCCTACAATGAGCAGTTCTTC	CASSLGSSSYNEQFF	-	-	TRBV5-1	TRBJ2-1
TGTGCCAGCAGCCCGGAGGGGGAAGGGGACAGTTTGAACACTGAAGCTTTCTTT	CASSPEGEGDSLNTEAFF	-	TRBD1	TRBV13	TRBJ1-1
TGTGCCAGCAGCTTGGCGATGGGAACAGGGAGAGCCGAGCAGTACTTC	CASSLAMGTGRAEQYF	-	-	TRBV5-4	TRBJ2-7
TGTGCCAGCAGCTCCCATGGGGCTTCCTACGAGCAGTACTTC	CASSSHGASYEQYF	few	-	TRBV11-2	TRBJ2-7
TGTGCCAGCAGCCAAAACGGGGGAGGGGAGCTGTTTTTT	CASSQNGGGELFF	-	-	TRBV7-3	TRBJ2-2
TGTGCCACCAGGGTGGACACCCTCGGCCCCCAGCATTTT	CATRVDTLGPQHF	-	-	TRBV15	TRBJ1-5
TGTGCCAGTAGTACCCATGGGGGGAGCACTGAAGCTTTCTTT	CASSTHGGSTEAFF	-	-	TRBV19	TRBJ1-1
TGTGCCAGCGATGCCCCGGGGACAGGGGGATCCTACGAGCAGTACTTC	CASDAPGTGGSYEQYF	-	TRBD1	TRBV2	TRBJ2-7
TGTGCCAGCAGTGGGGACGGACAGTATGGCTACACCTTC	CASSGDGQYGYTF	-	-	TRBV2	TRBJ1-2
TGTGCCAGCAGTGAACTGGACAGGACAGAAGGCGAGCAGTACTTC	CASSELDRTEGEQYF	-	TRBD1	TRBV6-1	TRBJ2-7
TGTGCCAGCAGTTACGTAGCGGGTTTCACCGGGGAGCTGTTTTTT	CASSYVAGFTGELFF	-	TRBD2	TRBV6-6	TRBJ2-2
TGTGCCAGCAGCCCCGGGACTAGCGGGAGGTTATACACCGGGGAGCTGTTTTTT	CASSPGTSGRLYTGELFF	-	TRBD2	TRBV11-2	TRBJ2-2
TGTGCCAGCAGTTCGACTAGATACACCGGGGAGCTGTTTTTT	CASSSTRYTGELFF	-	-	TRBV27	TRBJ2-2
TGCGCCAGCAGCGCAAAAGGACTAGCGGGAACAGATACGCAGTATTTT	CASSAKGLAGTDTQYF	-	TRBD2	TRBV5-1	TRBJ2-3
TGTGCCATCAGTGGAACGTCAGGGCCACAAGAGACCCAGTACTTC	CAISGTSGPQETQYF	-	-	TRBV10-3	TRBJ2-5
TGTGCCAGCAGACCGGGACAGGGCAATGAAAAACTGTTTTTT	CASRPGQGNEKLFF	-	TRBD1	TRBV6-1	TRBJ1-4
TGTGCCACCAGCAGGCGGGGGAGCTCCTACAATGAGCAGTTCTTC	CATSRRGSSYNEQFF	-	TRBD2	TRBV15	TRBJ2-1
TGTGCCAGCAGTTACCCGGGGACAGGACGCTACACCTTC	CASSYPGTGRYTF	once	TRBD1	TRBV6-5	TRBJ1-2
TGTGCCATCAGGGCCGAACAGGGTGACTATGGCTACACCTTC	CAIRAEQGDYGYTF	-	-	TRBV10-3	TRBJ1-2
TGTGCCAGTAGGGGACTAGCGGGAGGAAGCGAGCAGTACTTC	CASRGLAGGSEQYF	-	TRBD2	TRBV19	TRBJ2-7
TGTGCCAGCTCACCACGGCAGGCCAACTATGGCTACACCTTC	CASSPRQANYGYTF	-	-	TRBV18	TRBJ1-2
TGTGCCAGCAGAGAGGTGAACCCGTACTCCTACGAGCAGTACTTC	CASREVNPYSYEQYF	-	-	TRBV2	TRBJ2-7
TGTGCCAGCAGTGAAGATAGCGGCTATTCCACAGATACGCAGTATTTT	CASSEDSGYSTDTQYF	-	-	TRBV2	TRBJ2-3
TGTGCCAGCAGTGAAACAGCGGGGGGGGCTTACAATGAGCAGTTCTTC	CASSETAGGAYNEQFF	few	TRBD2	TRBV6-1	TRBJ2-1
TGTGCCAGCAGCTTAGCGCGGGGGAACACTGAAGCTTTCTTT	CASSLARGNTEAFF	-	-	TRBV7-8	TRBJ1-1
TGTGCCAGCAGTCGACTAGCGATCAATGAGCAGTTCTTC	CASSRLAINEQFF	-	TRBD2	TRBV27	TRBJ2-1
TGTGCCAGCAGTTTGGGACTAGCGGGAGAGCAGTTCTTC	CASSLGLAGEQFF	-	TRBD2	TRBV27	TRBJ2-1
TGTGCCAGCAGGAACCAGGGTCCCAATCAGCCCCAGCATTTT	CASRNQGPNQPQHF	-	-	TRBV28	TRBJ1-5
TGTGCCAGCAGTGACCGGGGAAGACAGGTTGCTAACTATGGCTACACCTTC	CASSDRGRQVANYGYTF	few	-	TRBV6-1	TRBJ1-2
TGTGCCACCCTGGCAGGGCCCAACACTGAAGCTTTCTTT	CATLAGPNTEAFF	-	-	TRBV2	TRBJ1-1
TGTGCCAGCACCGGGGGGGCTCCCACTAGCACAGATACGCAGTATTTT	CASTGGAPTSTDTQYF	-	TRBD2	TRBV9	TRBJ2-3
TGCAGCGTTGTTAACAGGGCGGGCACTGAAGCTTTCTTT	CSVVNRAGTEAFF	-	-	TRBV29-1	TRBJ1-1
TGTGCCAGCAGTTACTCGAGACAGGCGAACACCGGGGAGCTGTTTTTT	CASSYSRQANTGELFF	-	-	TRBV6-5	TRBJ2-2
TGTGCCAGCAGCTCACCGGGACAGCGGAATGAAAAACTGTTTTTT	CASSSPGQRNEKLFF	once	TRBD1	TRBV5-5	TRBJ1-4
TGTGCCAGCAGCTTGGTTGGACTAGCGGGAGATTACGAGCAGTACTTC	CASSLVGLAGDYEQYF	-	TRBD2	TRBV5-6	TRBJ2-7